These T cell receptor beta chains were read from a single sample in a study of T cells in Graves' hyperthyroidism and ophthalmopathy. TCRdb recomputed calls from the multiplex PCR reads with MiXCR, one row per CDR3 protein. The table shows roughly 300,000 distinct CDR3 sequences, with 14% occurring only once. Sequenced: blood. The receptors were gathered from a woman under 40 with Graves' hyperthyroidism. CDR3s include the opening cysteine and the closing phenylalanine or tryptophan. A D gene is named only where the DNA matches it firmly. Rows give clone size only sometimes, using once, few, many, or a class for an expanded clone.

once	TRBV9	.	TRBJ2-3	TGTGCCAGCAGCGTAGGATTCGCGGATGACACAGATACGCAGTATTTT	CASSVGFADDTDTQYF
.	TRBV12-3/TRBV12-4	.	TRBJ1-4	TGTGCCAGCAGTTTAGCCACAAAGGAAAAACTGTTTTTT	CASSLATKEKLFF
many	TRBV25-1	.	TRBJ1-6	TGTGCCAGCAGTGACCGGGACCGGAGTTCACCCCTCCACTTT	CASSDRDRSSPLHF
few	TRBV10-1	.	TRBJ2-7	TGCGCCAGCAGCCCGGGGCGCACCTACGAGCAGTACTTC	CASSPGRTYEQYF
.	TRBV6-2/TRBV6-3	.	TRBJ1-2	TGTGCCAGCAGTTACCGGGGGCCCGAGGGCTACACCTTC	CASSYRGPEGYTF
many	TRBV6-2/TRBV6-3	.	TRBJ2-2	TGTGCCAGCACCCTTGGGCCCAACCGGGAGCTGTTTTTT	CASTLGPNRELFF
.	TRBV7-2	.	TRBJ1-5	TGTGCCAGCAGCTACCGGGGCGATCAGCCCCAGCATTTT	CASSYRGDQPQHF
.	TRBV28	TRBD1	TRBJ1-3	TGTGCCAGCAGCCCGCGGACAGGGGGCGCGAGAGGAAACACCATATATTTT	CASSPRTGGARGNTIYF
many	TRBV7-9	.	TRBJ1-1	TGTGCCAGCAGCCGTAGCAAGAACACTGAAGCTTTCTTT	CASSRSKNTEAFF
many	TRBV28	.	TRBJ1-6	TGTGCCAGCAGTAAACCGGGCCCCAATTCACCCCTCCACTTT	CASSKPGPNSPLHF
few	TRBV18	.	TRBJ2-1	TGTGCCAGCTCACGAGGTGAAGCGTGGTTTAATGAGCAGTTCTTC	CASSRGEAWFNEQFF
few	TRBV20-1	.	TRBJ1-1	TGCAGTGCTAGTTTTACTTGGGGAACTGAAGCTTTCTTT	CSASFTWGTEAFF
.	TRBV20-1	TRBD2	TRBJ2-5	TGCAGTGCTACGACGGGACTAGAGAGCGGGAGATGGGGCCAAGAGACCCAGTACTTC	CSATTGLESGRWGQETQYF
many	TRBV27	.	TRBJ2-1	TGTGCCAGCAGTTTATCTCCACCCAGCTCCTACAATGAGCAGTTCTTC	CASSLSPPSSYNEQFF
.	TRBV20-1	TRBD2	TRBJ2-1	TGCAGTGCTAATCCTGAAGCGGGAGGCCCCGCTAGCTCCTACAATGAGCAGTTCTTC	CSANPEAGGPASSYNEQFF
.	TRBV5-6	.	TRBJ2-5	TGTGCCAGCAGCTTGGGTAACCAAGAGACCCAGTACTTC	CASSLGNQETQYF
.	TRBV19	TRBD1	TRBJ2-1	TGTGCCAGAATCCCGGGACAGAGAAATGAGCAGTTCTTC	CARIPGQRNEQFF
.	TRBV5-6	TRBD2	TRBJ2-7	TGTGCCAGCACCTCGGGACTAGCTGTGTACGAGCAGTACTTC	CASTSGLAVYEQYF
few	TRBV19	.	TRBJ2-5	TGTGCCAGTAGTAATACTGAGGTCCAGTACTTC	CASSNTEVQYF
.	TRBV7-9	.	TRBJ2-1	TGTGCCAGCAGCTCCGTCGTATACAATGAGCAGTTCTTC	CASSSVVYNEQFF
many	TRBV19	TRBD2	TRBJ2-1	TGTGCCACCAGGAGGGGACTAGCTTACAATGAGCAGTTCTTC	CATRRGLAYNEQFF
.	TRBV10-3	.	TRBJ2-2	TGTGCCATCAAAGGGGGGGCGGGAGATTCCGGGGAGCTGTTTTTT	CAIKGGAGDSGELFF
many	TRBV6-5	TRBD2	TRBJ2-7	TGTGCCAGCAGTACTCGAGCGGGAGGAAGCTCCTACGAGCAGTACTTC	CASSTRAGGSSYEQYF
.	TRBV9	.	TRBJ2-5	TGTGCCAGCAGCCCACAAACAGACCGAGGAGAGACCCAGTACTTC	CASSPQTDRGETQYF
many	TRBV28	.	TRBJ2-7	TGTGCCAGCGGGGGTGGGAGGTCCCCTTACGAGCAGTACTTC	CASGGGRSPYEQYF
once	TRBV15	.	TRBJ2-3	TGTGCCACCAGCTCTCCGTTAGGGGCAGGGAGCACAGATACGCGGTATTTT	CATSSPLGAGSTDTRYF
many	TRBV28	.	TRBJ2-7	TGTGCCAGCAGCCCCGGGGGATCTGGCTCCTACGAGCAGTACTTC	CASSPGGSGSYEQYF
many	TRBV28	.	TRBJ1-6	TGTGCCAGCAGGTTCAATTCACCCCTCCACTTT	CASRFNSPLHF
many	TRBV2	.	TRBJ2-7	TGTGCCAGCAGTGACCCAACCAGGGGTAACTACGAGCAGTACTTC	CASSDPTRGNYEQYF
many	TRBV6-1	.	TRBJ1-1	TGTGCCAGCAGTCCTCAGTCGACAGTACGGACTGAAGCTTTCTTT	CASSPQSTVRTEAFF
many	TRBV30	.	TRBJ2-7	TGTGCCTGGGTCCGGGACACAGCCTACGAGCAGTACTTC	CAWVRDTAYEQYF